This T cell receptor (beta chain) was sequenced during a study of T-cell reconstitution after alpha-beta-depleted transplantation in children. Notes on the study in general: There were some patients whose high TCRbeta diversity at day 60 came from surviving recipient T cells and thymic progenitors. T-cell numbers and diversity, one year after transplant, stemmed largely from T cells that were newly produced. It was reported that alpha-beta T cells came from several hundred expanded graft clones (about two months after transplant).

Trimming took 1 base from V and 7 from J, leaving 17 bases between them. This CDR3 region has 15 residues. Germline V gene sequence: CDR1 SGHAT, CDR2 FQNNGV. This clonotype was recorded many times. Its antigen remains unknown. Unique molecular identifiers featured in how the TCRbeta library was prepared. TCRdb passed the PCR reads through MiXCR, listing each CDR3 protein once. Here the sample spans hundreds of thousands of distinct CDR3 sequences, roughly a tenth being singletons. The sample in question was PBMCs, obtained before TCRalphabeta/CD19-depleted stem cell transplant. The clonotype comes from a child aged 2-15 years with inherited bone marrow failure, due to receive a stem cell transplant. The chain uses TRBV11-2 and TRBJ2-7; D is unclear. The CDR3 here is CASSLVRASVWEQYF. The CDR3 nucleotides are TGTGCCAGCAGCTTAGTCCGGGCCTCAGTTTGGGAGCAGTACTTC.